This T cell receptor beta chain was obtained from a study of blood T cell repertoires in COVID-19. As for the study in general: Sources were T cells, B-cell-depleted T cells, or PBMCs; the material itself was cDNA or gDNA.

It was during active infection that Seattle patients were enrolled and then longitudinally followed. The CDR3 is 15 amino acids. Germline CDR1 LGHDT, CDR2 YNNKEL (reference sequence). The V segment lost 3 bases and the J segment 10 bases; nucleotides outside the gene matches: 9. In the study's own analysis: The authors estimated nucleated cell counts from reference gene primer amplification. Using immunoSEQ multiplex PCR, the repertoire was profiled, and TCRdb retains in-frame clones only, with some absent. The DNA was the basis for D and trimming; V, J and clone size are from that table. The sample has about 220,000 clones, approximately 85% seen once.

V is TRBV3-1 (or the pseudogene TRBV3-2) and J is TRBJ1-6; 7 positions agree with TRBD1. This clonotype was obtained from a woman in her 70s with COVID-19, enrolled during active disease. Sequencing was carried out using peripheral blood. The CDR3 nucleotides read TGTGCCAGCAGCCAGCTGACAGGGAATCTGTCACCCCTCCACTTT. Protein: CASSQLTGNLSPLHF.